This record concerns one TCR beta chain sequence. This sample was taken from a study of blood T cell repertoires in COVID-19. The CDR3 is 15 amino acids. V lost 5 bases to trimming and J lost 0 bases; unmatched junction nucleotides: 6. Germline CDR1 is SQVTM and CDR2 is ANQGSEA. Using immunoSEQ multiplex PCR, the repertoire was profiled, and TCRdb retains in-frame clones only, with some absent. The sample lists some 260,000 clones, approximately 79% seen once, with about 4% in the top ten. The sample was peripheral blood. The source of this sequence is a middle-aged woman with active or convalescent COVID-19. The chain links TRBV29-1 to TRBJ1-1; 10 bases are shared with TRBD1. The CDR3 reads CSVTDRGFMNTEAFF. CDR3 bases: TGCAGCGTTACGGACAGGGGGTTCATGAACACTGAAGCTTTCTTT.